Shown below are 16 T cell receptor beta chains from a single sample sequenced in a study of blood T cells in healthy people across ages. The second PCR ran roughly 7 to 12 cycles with a sample-barcoded 5' primer and J-beta primers. One entry per CDR3 protein results from TCRdb running MiXCR on the 5' RACE reads. The table includes approximately 820,000 distinct CDR3 sequences, 40% to 50% detected once. Specimen: blood. Every receptor here comes from a man aged 60 to 75 in good health.

Regarding this clonotype: One junction end disagrees with the germline gene, perhaps due to a read error. The CDR3: CAASRVQRGVHEQYF. The CDR3, as DNA: TGTGCCGCCAGCAGAGTTCAGCGGGGGGTCCACGAGCAGTACTTC. V is TRBV15 and J is TRBJ2-5, with 9 bases aligning to TRBD2. The J call is uncertain, as TRBJ2-7 better fits the DNA end. This CDR3 spans 15 amino acids. Germline loops: CDR1 LNHNV, CDR2 YYDKDF (reference sequence).

This clonotype was seen many times. The chain has TRBV20-1 and TRBJ2-1; a weak D match, TRBD2 (6 bases). The germline CDR1 and CDR2 sequences are DFQATT and SNEGSKA (reference sequence). The CDR3 has 13 residues. The V gene lost 6 bases and the J gene lost 5 bases, with 14 bases spanning the gap. CDR3 sequence reads: CSAERTIDNEQFF. The CDR3, as DNA: TGCAGTGCGGAAAGGACTATCGACAATGAGCAGTTCTTC.

This chain uses TRBV29-1 with TRBJ1-4; D is unclear. The CDR3 length is 13 residues. Germline CDR1 and CDR2: SQVTM and ANQGSEA. The V end lost 7 bases, the J end lost 8 bases, and 17 bases lay between the germline ends. The DNA of the CDR3 is TGCAGCGGGTCAAAGGGCGTCGGAGAAAAACTGTTTTTT. Translated, it gives CSGSKGVGEKLFF. The complete variable domain, with remaining parts taken from reference TRBV29-1 and TRBJ1-4, reads SAVISQKPSRDICQRGTSLTIQCQVDSQVTMMFWYRQQPGQSLTLIATANQGSEATYESGFVIDKFPISRPNLTFSTLTVSNMSPEDSSIYLCSGSKGVGEKLFFGSGTQLSVL.

This clonotype has only a few counts. This chain's CDR3 is CASSFEGAQGQPQHF. The CDR3 DNA is TGCGCCAGCAGCTTCGAGGGGGCGCAGGGTCAGCCCCAGCATTTT. J is TRBJ1-5 and V is TRBV5-1, with 7 bases aligning to TRBD1. The CDR3 is 15 amino acids. The V gene's germline CDR1 is SGHRS and CDR2 YFSETQ. V was clipped by 2 bases and J by 6 bases; unmatched bases: 8.

The chain carries TRBV2 and TRBJ2-1; maybe TRBD1 (6 bases). The CDR3 is made up of 15 amino acids. CDR1 is SNHLY, CDR2 FYNNEI, per germline. The V and J ends lost 1 base and 10 bases respectively, with 17 bases between them. This chain's CDR3 is CASSEVGAPLGEQFF. CDR3 DNA: TGTGCCAGCAGTGAAGTGGGGGCGCCTTTAGGGGAGCAGTTCTTC.

This clonotype was detected a few times. CDR3: CSARARQGSPNSPLHF. The CDR3 DNA is TGCAGTGCTAGAGCTCGGCAGGGGTCACCCAATTCACCCCTCCACTTT. The chain carries TRBV20-1 and TRBJ1-6, with D perhaps TRBD1 (6 bases). Germline CDR1 reads DFQATT; CDR2 reads SNEGSKA (reference sequence). V was shortened by 1 base and J by 7 bases, with 17 bases between the two germline ends. This CDR3 contains 16 residues.

This clonotype was counted a few times. The genes are TRBV7-2 and TRBJ2-7, with D possibly TRBD2 on 5 matching bases. The CDR3 contains 15 residues. CDR1 and CDR2 from the germline V gene are SGHTA and FQGNSA. V was clipped by 1 base and J by 3 bases, with 13 bases between them. CDR3 sequence reads: CASSLEGGFVYEQYF. The CDR3 DNA is TGTGCCAGCAGCTTAGAAGGAGGCTTCGTCTACGAGCAGTACTTC.

With regard to this clonotype: One junction end disagrees with the germline gene, perhaps due to a read error. CDR3 region: CVSSPDGGSYNEQFF. The DNA for the CDR3 is TGTGTCAGCAGTCCCGACGGGGGGTCCTACAATGAGCAGTTCTTC. The chain links TRBV7-9 to TRBJ2-1; 7 bases match TRBD2. CDR3 length: 15 residues. Germline lookup yields CDR1 SEHNR and CDR2 FQNEAQ (reference sequence).

Only a few counts were recorded for this clonotype. V and J are TRBV4-1 and TRBJ1-4; D gene unclear. The CDR3 runs 15 residues. Trimming removed 0 bases from V and 5 bases from J, with 10 bases in between. CDR1 is MGHRA, CDR2 YSYEKL, per germline. The chain's CDR3 is CASSQEWVRNEKLFF. CDR3 bases: TGCGCCAGCAGCCAAGAATGGGTCAGAAATGAAAAACTGTTTTTT.

A single count supports this clonotype. The J gene is TRBJ2-7, the V gene TRBV9, with TRBD1 matching 9 bases. The germline V gene has CDR1 SGDLS and CDR2 YYNGEE. The CDR3 length is 16 residues. After removal of 1 base from V and 6 bases from J, the junction contained 11 bases not matched to a gene. CDR3 residues: CASSVMPGQGVVEQYF. CDR3 coding DNA: TGTGCCAGCAGCGTAATGCCGGGACAGGGTGTGGTCGAGCAGTACTTC.

The chain joins TRBV5-1 to TRBJ2-5, with D maybe TRBD2 (5 bases). The CDR3 extends over 15 amino acids. The V end lost 4 bases, the J end lost 9 bases, and 22 bases lay between the germline ends. CDR1 SGHRS and CDR2 YFSETQ come from the germline V gene. DNA of the CDR3: TGCGCCAGCAGCCCTTACGGACCGGAGGAGAGTCCCCAGTACTTC. Amino acid sequence: CASSPYGPEESPQYF.

This clonotype turned up a few times. The CDR3 DNA is TGCAGTGCAAAGCCGGGACGGGGGAAAGAGACCCAGTACTTC. Amino acids: CSAKPGRGKETQYF. The J gene is TRBJ2-5, the V gene TRBV20-1; tentatively, D is TRBD2 (6 bases). The CDR3 is made up of 14 amino acids. Germline V gene data show CDR1 as DFQATT and CDR2 as SNEGSKA (reference sequence). V was cut by 6 bases and J by 3 bases, with 17 bases left in between.

The chain has TRBV5-1 and TRBJ1-2, with D possibly TRBD1 on 5 matching bases. Germline values: CDR1 SGHRS, CDR2 YFSETQ. The germline V and J ends were trimmed by 4 bases and 4 bases, with 17 bases remaining between them. This CDR3 comprises 15 residues. As DNA, the CDR3 is TGCGCCAGCAGCACGGGACCGGCCGGGAGCTATGGCTACACCTTC. It is translated as CASSTGPAGSYGYTF.

Points on this clonotype: One base away lies a much larger clone, so this may be a sequencing read error. V is TRBV11-1 and J is TRBJ2-7, with D hard to call. V was cut by 5 bases and J by 5 bases, with 10 bases left in between. Germline values: CDR1 SGHAT, CDR2 FQDESV (reference sequence). The CDR3 spans 12 residues. The CDR3 here is CASSQDTDEQYF. CDR3 DNA: TGTGCCAGCAGCCAAGACACCGACGAGCAGTACTTC.

The CDR3 protein is CASSLGGDATTDTQYF. Here the CDR3 DNA reads TGTGCCAGCAGCTTAGGCGGGGACGCGACCACAGATACGCAGTATTTT. The V gene is TRBV7-9, the J gene TRBJ2-3; possible D gene TRBD2, 6 bases. The CDR3 loop spans 16 amino acids. Trimming took off 1 base at V and 2 bases at J, with 13 bases between the two ends. Germline CDR1 SEHNR, CDR2 FQNEAQ (reference sequence).

In this sample, this clonotype turned up a few times. The CDR3 loop reads CSVLQGAIDTQYF. The CDR3, as DNA: TGCAGCGTTTTGCAGGGGGCAATAGATACGCAGTATTTT. V gene TRBV29-1 combines with J gene TRBJ2-3, with 8 bases aligning to TRBD1. From germline, CDR1 is SQVTM and CDR2 ANQGSEA. CDR3 length: 13 amino acids. Germline trimming cut 5 bases from V and 5 bases from J; bases unmatched to any gene: 6.